This T cell receptor (beta chain) emerged from a study of T cells in localized non-small cell lung cancer (dated by TCRdb to 2020 to 2021). Background on the whole study: The study analyzed T cell repertoires of 236 early-stage NSCLC patients, comparing tumors and uninvolved tumor-adjacent lungs. The cohort comprised some 240 treatment-naïve NSCLC patients with resected, localized lung tumors. The mean age of the NSCLC patients was roughly 70 years, with about 120 men and around 100 women.

The research as a whole found: Because multi-region sequencing of the tumors was not done, intratumor heterogeneity could not be ruled out. Since the design was exploratory, TCR variables were selected using unadjusted p-values with no false-discovery rate correction. Higher blood T cell density associated with longer overall survival, while higher adjacent-lung clonality associated with shorter survival. Uninvolved tumor-adjacent lung showed the highest T cell clonality, higher than tumor, which suggests more focused antigenic responses in the adjacent lung. Of the top 100 tumor clones, a median of approximately 60 were detected in paired uninvolved adjacent lung; over 25 were also among that lung's top 100.

In the case of this clone: What this receptor recognizes is not known. No quality values exist for individual bases; no much larger clone is one base distant.

At diagnosis, tumor, uninvolved tumor-adjacent lung and peripheral blood were collected and then preserved as a mix of FFPE and fresh-frozen material. For TCR repertoire profiling, blood samples were analyzed in the form of peripheral blood mononuclear cells. The germline V gene yields MGHRA for CDR1 and YSYEKL for CDR2. The CDR3 numbers 16 residues from cysteine through phenylalanine. Only CDR3 DNA is held: 48 bases, read in frame from base 1. The junction shows trimming of 3 bases on V and 1 base on J, plus 16 bases between the germline ends. The immunoSEQ Assay was used to sequence TCR beta CDR3 regions from DNA. The authors processed their data as follows. To compute T cell density, TCR beta template counts were normalized to usable DNA, which was estimated by amplifying housekeeping genes. The preseqR package was used to estimate richness by extrapolating to 400,000 templates for PBMC samples and to 120,000 templates for tissue samples. Clonality was defined as one minus Pielou's evenness. Differential abundance testing on productive amino-acid clonotypes, with a minimum total count of 5 and an alpha of 0.1, was used to identify tissue-enriched TCRs. The Jaccard Index and the Morisita Overlap Index were used to measure repertoire overlap between compartments. GLIPH grouped TCR beta CDR3s together with public tetramer-defined viral CDR3s, and a viral motif had to include at least three viral sequences and also show V-gene enrichment. This is the immuneACCESS table as TCRdb keeps it, with only in-frame sequences that have V and J called. A part of the clones is gone; compared with another copy, unresolved V genes explain less than half, and the rest is unexplained. D and trimming come from the DNA, and the V and J calls and clone size come from that table. The sample records 65,000 to 95,000 clones, around 80% of which are singletons. The ten largest account for about 19% of the sample.

The chain couples TRBV4-1 to TRBJ2-7; the D element could tentatively be TRBD1 or TRBD2, as 5 bases agree for each. This clonotype was obtained from a man between 35 and 75 years old with stage II squamous cell lung carcinoma. The sample in question was PBMCs, obtained before any cancer treatment. The CDR3 reads as follows: CASSHQGVGVSYEQYF. In nucleotide form, the sequence is TGCGCCAGCAGCCACCAGGGCGTCGGGGTTTCCTACGAGCAGTACTTC.